This TCR beta chain comes out of a study of blood T cell repertoires in COVID-19 (dated by TCRdb to 2020 to 2021). The study in broad terms: Samples from collaborators originated in the United States, Italy and Spain and spanned both the acute and convalescent phases of COVID-19. The material from the prospective study consisted of cDNA or gDNA derived from T cells, B-cell-depleted T cells, or PBMCs. Subjects who had been exposed to COVID-19, were actively infected with it, or had recovered from it provided the deeply sampled blood TCRbeta repertoires that made up the dataset. Nearly every sample came with metadata listing a de-identified subject ID, COVID-19 status, age in years and sex. The samples were drawn from two sources: the first 160 participants of the ongoing ImmuneRACE study, and about 1,300 subjects contributed by 6 global collaborators. A freely available public database, intended as a resource for researchers studying the immune response to SARS-CoV-2, is where the repertoires were released. Where available, HLA class I and class II types were taken from metadata supplied by the sample provider and were not determined by assay-based typing. Paper-wide results and their limitations: The amount of clinical and demographic metadata varied by source and participant and was provided uncurated.

TCRbeta CDR3 regions were amplified from genomic DNA by means of the immunoSEQ Assay, a bias-controlled multiplex PCR. On the authors' methods: The number of nucleated cells in each sample was estimated from the amplification of reference gene primers within the assay. Sequence reads were collapsed and filtered to measure the absolute abundance of every unique TCRbeta CDR3 rearrangement. For each sample, productive Simpson clonality was calculated as the square root of Simpson's diversity index across productive rearrangements. Held by TCRdb, this immuneACCESS table contains in-frame sequences only and omits some clones. Under half of the omission traces to an unresolved V gene where checked; the cause of the rest is unknown. The V and J calls and clone size were taken over from that table, and D and trimming were inferred from the DNA. For this sample the table gives fewer than 110,000 clones, of which approximately 90% were detected only once. The ten biggest clones cover 6.5% to 7% of the sample.

Comment on this clone: Its recognized antigen is unknown. No quality values exist for individual bases; no much larger clone is one base distant.

Whole blood was collected in K2EDTA tubes by collaborating institutions according to the institutions' own protocols. Collaborator samples were shipped for TCRbeta analysis as frozen whole blood, isolated PBMCs, or DNA extracted from either sample type. The sequence came from a man aged 45 to 65 with active or convalescent COVID-19. Material: peripheral blood.

The nucleotide sequence is given as TGTGCCAGTAGTATAGATCTCCGTCAGCCCCAGCATTTT. This yields the protein CASSIDLRQPQHF. The chain uses TRBV19 and TRBJ1-5; there is no confident call for the D gene. The germline V gene (reference sequence) sets CDR1 to LNHDA and CDR2 to SQIVND. There are 13 amino acids in the CDR3, from cysteine to phenylalanine inclusive. Just CDR3 DNA is preserved here, 39 bases in frame from base 1. Between the V and J ends, shortened by 0 bases and 6 bases respectively, the junction contains 6 bases.